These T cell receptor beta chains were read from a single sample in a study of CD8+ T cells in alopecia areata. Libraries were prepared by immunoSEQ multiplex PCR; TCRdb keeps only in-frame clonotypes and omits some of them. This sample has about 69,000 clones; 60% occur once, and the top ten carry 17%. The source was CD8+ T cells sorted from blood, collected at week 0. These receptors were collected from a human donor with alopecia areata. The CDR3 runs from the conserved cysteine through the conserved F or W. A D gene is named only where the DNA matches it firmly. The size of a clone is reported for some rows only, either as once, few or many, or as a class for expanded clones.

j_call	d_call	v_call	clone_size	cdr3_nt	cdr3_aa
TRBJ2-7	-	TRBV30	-	TGTGCCTGGAGTTCTAGGAGACAGTACTACGAGCAGTACTTC	CAWSSRRQYYEQYF
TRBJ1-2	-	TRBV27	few	TGTGCCAGCAGTTTAAAAGTCATGGGGATAGATGGCTACACCTTC	CASSLKVMGIDGYTF
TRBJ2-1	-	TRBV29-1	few	TGCAGCGTTGTGGCTAGCCCCCATGAGCAGTTCTTC	CSVVASPHEQFF
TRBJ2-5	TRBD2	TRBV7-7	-	TGTGCCAGCAGCCCACTAGGGGCGGGAGGGCCCAGAGAGACCCAGTACTTC	CASSPLGAGGPRETQYF
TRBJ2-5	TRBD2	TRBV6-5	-	TGTGCCAGCAGTTACCTCGAGCGGGAGGGAGAGACCCAGTACTTC	CASSYLEREGETQYF
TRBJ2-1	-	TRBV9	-	TGTGCCAGCAGCGTAGCTATCACCAATGAGCAGTTCTTC	CASSVAITNEQFF
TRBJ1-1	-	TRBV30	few	TGTGCCTGGAGGGCGGGACAGAACACTGAAGCTTTCTTT	CAWRAGQNTEAFF
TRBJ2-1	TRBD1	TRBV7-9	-	TGTGCCAGCAGCTTGGTGCAGGGGGTGACTGAGCAGTTCTTC	CASSLVQGVTEQFF
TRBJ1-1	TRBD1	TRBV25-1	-	TGTGCCAGCAGCCCACAGGGGGACACTGAAGCTTTCTTT	CASSPQGDTEAFF
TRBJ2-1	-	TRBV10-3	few	TGTGCCATCTTAGCGGAAACCTACAATGAGCAGTTCTTC	CAILAETYNEQFF
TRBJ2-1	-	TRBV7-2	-	TGTGCCAGTGCACCTGAGGCTAGCTCCTACAATGAGCAGTTCTTC	CASAPEASSYNEQFF
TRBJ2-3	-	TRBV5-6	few	TGTGCCAGCAGCTTGTGGGGCGACTCACTCACCGCCACAGATACGCAGTATTTT	CASSLWGDSLTATDTQYF
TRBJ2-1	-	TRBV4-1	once	TGCGCCAGCAGCCAAGGCAGTAGGGGTTACAATGAGCAGTTCTTC	CASSQGSRGYNEQFF
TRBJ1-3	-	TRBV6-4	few	TGTGCCAGCGGTTCAGGGGACTCTGGAAACACCATATATTTT	CASGSGDSGNTIYF
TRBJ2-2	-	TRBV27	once	TGTGCCAGCAGTTTAACTTACACCGGGGAGCTGTTTTTT	CASSLTYTGELFF
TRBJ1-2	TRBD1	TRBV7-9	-	TGTGCCAGCAGCTTAACGGGGGACAGGGAAAACGATCCTAACTATGGCTACACCTTC	CASSLTGDRENDPNYGYTF
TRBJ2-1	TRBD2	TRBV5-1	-	TGCGCCAGCAGCTCGGGACTAGCGGGGATTAGCTCCTACAATGAGCAGTTCTTC	CASSSGLAGISSYNEQFF
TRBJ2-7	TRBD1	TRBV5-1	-	TGCGCCAGCAGCCCCGGGACAGGTTGGACCTACGAGCAGTACTTC	CASSPGTGWTYEQYF
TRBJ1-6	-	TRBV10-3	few	TGTGCCATCAGTGAGTCCGGGGTGAGCTCCTATAATTCACCCCTCCACTTT	CAISESGVSSYNSPLHF
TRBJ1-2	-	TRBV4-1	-	TGCGCCAGCAGCCTGTCGCCGGCCAATAACTATGGCTACACCTTC	CASSLSPANNYGYTF
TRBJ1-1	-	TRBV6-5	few	TGTGCCAGCAGTTACTCGGGACCGACTGAAGCTTTCTTT	CASSYSGPTEAFF
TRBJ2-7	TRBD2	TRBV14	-	TGTGCCAGCACTAAACTAGCGGGAGGTGGAGGCGAGCAGTACTTC	CASTKLAGGGGEQYF
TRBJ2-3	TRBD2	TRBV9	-	TGTGCCAGCAGCGTGACTAGCGGATCTAGCACAGATACGCAGTATTTT	CASSVTSGSSTDTQYF
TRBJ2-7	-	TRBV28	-	TGTGCCAGCAGTCCCTCCTTAGCGCAGTACTTC	CASSPSLAQYF
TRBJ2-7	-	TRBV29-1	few	TGCAGCGTTGAGGGCGGGCCTTTATCCTACGAGCAGTACTTC	CSVEGGPLSYEQYF
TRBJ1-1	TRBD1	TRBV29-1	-	TGCAGCGTTGATAAGGAAGGGGGCGTGGAAGCTTTCTTT	CSVDKEGGVEAFF
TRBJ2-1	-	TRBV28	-	TGTGCCAGCACGGACAGCCTTCTCAATGAGCAGTTCTTC	CASTDSLLNEQFF
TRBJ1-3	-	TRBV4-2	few	TGTGCCAGCAGCCAAGAGTGGGGGAGAGCTGGAAACACCATATATTTT	CASSQEWGRAGNTIYF
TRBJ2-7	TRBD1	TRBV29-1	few	TGCAGCGTACGGACAGGATCCTACGAGCAGTACTTC	CSVRTGSYEQYF
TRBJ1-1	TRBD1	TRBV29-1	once	TGCAGCGTAAGAGACAGGGACAAGCTGATAAACACTGAAGCTTTCTTT	CSVRDRDKLINTEAFF
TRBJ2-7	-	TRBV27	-	TGTGCCAGCAGTTTATGGGGGGGGCGCATCTACGAGCAGTACTTC	CASSLWGGRIYEQYF
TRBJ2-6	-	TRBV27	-	TGTGCCAGCAGCGGACAGAGTTCCCTCTGGGGGGCCAACGTCCTGACTTTC	CASSGQSSLWGANVLTF
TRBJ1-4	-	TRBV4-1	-	TGCGCCAGCAGCCCATCGACAGGAACTAATGAAAAACTGTTTTTT	CASSPSTGTNEKLFF
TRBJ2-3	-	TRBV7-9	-	TGTGCCAGCAGCCCATCTACGGGGACTGACCGCACAGATACGCAGTATTTT	CASSPSTGTDRTDTQYF
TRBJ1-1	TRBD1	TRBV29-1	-	TGCAGCGTTGAGACAGGGTTGGAAGCTTTCTTT	CSVETGLEAFF
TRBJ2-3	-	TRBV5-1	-	TGCGCCAGCAGCCCCATACTGATCCTCTCTAGCACAGATACGCAGTATTTT	CASSPILILSSTDTQYF
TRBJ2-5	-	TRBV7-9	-	TGTGCCAGCAGCGTCGGGGGACGAGAGACCCAGTACTTC	CASSVGGRETQYF
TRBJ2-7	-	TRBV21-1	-	TGTGCCACCGTAGGGCTCGAGCAGTACTTC	CATVGLEQYF
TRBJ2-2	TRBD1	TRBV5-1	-	TGCGCCAGCAGCGACACAGGGGGCGGATACACCGGGGAGCTGTTTTTT	CASSDTGGGYTGELFF
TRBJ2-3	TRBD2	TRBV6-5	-	TGTGCCAGCAGTCTATCTAGCGGGAGTGCAGATACGCAGTATTTT	CASSLSSGSADTQYF